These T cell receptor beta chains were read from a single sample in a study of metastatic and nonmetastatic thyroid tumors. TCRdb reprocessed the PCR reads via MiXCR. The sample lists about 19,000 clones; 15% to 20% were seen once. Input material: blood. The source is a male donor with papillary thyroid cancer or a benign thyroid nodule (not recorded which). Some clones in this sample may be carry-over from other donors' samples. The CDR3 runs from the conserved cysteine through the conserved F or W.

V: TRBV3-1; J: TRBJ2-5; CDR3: CASSQGDRQQTLQETQYF
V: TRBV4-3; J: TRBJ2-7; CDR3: CASSQDRGTGAYEQYF
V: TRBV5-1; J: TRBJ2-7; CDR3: CASSLSPGLYEQYF
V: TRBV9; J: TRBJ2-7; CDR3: CASSVGGSDGYEQYF
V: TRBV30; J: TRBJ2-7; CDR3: CAWSAISPDPRVYEQYF
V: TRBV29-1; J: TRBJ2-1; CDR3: CSVGGSSFTFYNEQFF
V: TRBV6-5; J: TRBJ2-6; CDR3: CASSYGRGGTGANVLTF
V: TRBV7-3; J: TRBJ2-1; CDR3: CASSSVTSDEQFF
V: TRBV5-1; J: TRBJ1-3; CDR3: CASSRDRGPGNTIYF
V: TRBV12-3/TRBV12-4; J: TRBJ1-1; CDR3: CASSWDSFTEAFF
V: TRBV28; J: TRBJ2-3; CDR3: CASSLLTPGTGETDTQYF